A selection of T cell receptor beta chains follows, all from one sample in a study of T cells in Graves' hyperthyroidism and ophthalmopathy. TCRdb reprocessed the multiplex PCR reads via MiXCR and lists one record per CDR3 protein. Seen here are around 600,000 distinct CDR3 sequences, approximately 14% observed once, and the top ten hold around 7.3%. Sequencing used blood. Every receptor here comes from a woman aged 25 to 39 with Graves' hyperthyroidism. Each CDR3 is given with its conserved first and last residue. D genes are given only for firm matches. Part of the rows lack a size; the others show once, few, many or a class for expanded clones.

V gene	clone size	D gene	J gene	CDR3 protein	CDR3 DNA
TRBV18	many	-	TRBJ1-1	CASSPDLSEAFF	TGTGCCAGCTCACCTGATCTCTCTGAAGCTTTCTTT
TRBV6-5	many	TRBD1	TRBJ2-7	CASSYSNRGPPGEQYF	TGTGCCAGCAGTTACTCTAACAGGGGTCCTCCGGGGGAGCAGTACTTC
TRBV28	many	-	TRBJ2-7	CASSLRLTSRPYEQYF	TGTGCCAGCAGTTTAAGGTTAACTAGCCGACCCTACGAGCAGTACTTC
TRBV7-9	-	-	TRBJ2-1	CASSSKAVRYLYNEQFF	TGTGCCAGCAGCTCTAAGGCGGTCCGGTATTTGTACAATGAGCAGTTCTTC
TRBV6-1	many	TRBD1	TRBJ1-1	CASTNRGFTEAFF	TGTGCCAGCACCAACAGGGGGTTCACTGAAGCTTTCTTT
TRBV28	-	-	TRBJ2-2	CASSLSGLTLFF	TGTGCCAGCAGTTTGTCCGGGCTTACTTTGTTTTTT
TRBV5-1	many	TRBD1	TRBJ2-5	CASSPGTGSLETQYF	TGCGCCAGCAGCCCTGGGACAGGTTCTTTAGAGACCCAGTACTTC
TRBV30	many	-	TRBJ2-7	CAWKPGLPPGEQYF	TGTGCCTGGAAACCCGGACTACCGCCCGGTGAGCAGTACTTC
TRBV6-2/TRBV6-3	many	-	TRBJ2-7	CASSYGEGTGRGYEQYF	TGTGCCAGCAGTTATGGGGAGGGGACAGGAAGAGGATACGAGCAGTACTTC
TRBV7-2	many	-	TRBJ2-4	CASSLEGAKNIQYF	TGTGCCAGCAGCTTGGAGGGGGCCAAAAACATTCAGTACTTC
TRBV10-3	many	-	TRBJ2-1	CASTAGANNEQFF	TGTGCCAGCACAGCCGGGGCCAACAATGAGCAGTTCTTC
TRBV4-1	-	TRBD2	TRBJ2-3	CASSHYKSGSGTDTQYF	TGCGCCAGCAGCCATTATAAAAGCGGGAGCGGAACAGATACGCAGTATTTT
TRBV6-5	many	TRBD1	TRBJ2-7	CASSYRRTGTYEQYF	TGTGCCAGCAGTTACCGAAGGACAGGGACCTACGAGCAGTACTTC
TRBV2	many	TRBD1	TRBJ1-2	CASSEARRTGGYGYTF	TGTGCCAGCAGTGAAGCGCGTCGGACAGGGGGCTATGGCTACACCTTC
TRBV29-1	many	-	TRBJ1-1	CSVDTGDLNTEAFF	TGCAGCGTTGATACGGGGGACCTGAACACTGAAGCTTTCTTT
TRBV7-3	-	TRBD1	TRBJ2-2	CASSSTPRQGTGELFF	TGTGCCAGCAGCTCTACGCCCCGACAGGGAACCGGGGAGCTGTTTTTT
TRBV20-1	few	TRBD2	TRBJ2-3	CSATPGLAGVFSRADTQYF	TGCAGTGCTACCCCCGGGCTAGCGGGAGTCTTCAGCCGCGCAGATACGCAGTATTTT
TRBV10-3	few	-	TRBJ2-3	CAISVQGGTDTQYF	TGTGCCATTAGTGTACAGGGTGGCACAGATACGCAGTATTTT
TRBV27	-	-	TRBJ1-1	CASSTLPPLEAFF	TGTGCCAGCAGCACCCTACCACCCCTTGAAGCTTTCTTT
TRBV6-5	-	-	TRBJ2-2	CASSYSPPGELFF	TGTGCCAGCAGTTACTCGCCTCCGGGGGAGCTGTTTTTT
TRBV4-2	few	-	TRBJ1-3	CASSTRNQGPGNTIYF	TGTGCCAGCAGCACACGGAACCAGGGGCCCGGGAACACCATATATTTT
TRBV18	many	TRBD1	TRBJ1-5	CASSSDRGGNQPQHF	TGTGCCAGCTCATCGGACAGGGGAGGCAATCAGCCCCAGCATTTT
TRBV11-2	many	TRBD2	TRBJ2-1	CASSSPGNFSGRENEQFF	TGTGCCAGCAGCTCGCCCGGAAATTTTAGCGGGAGAGAAAATGAGCAGTTCTTC
TRBV11-2	-	-	TRBJ2-7	CASRSGGGQGGYEQYF	TGTGCCAGCAGGTCTGGGGGCGGGCAGGGAGGGTACGAGCAGTACTTC
TRBV27	-	TRBD1	TRBJ1-5	CASMGQVGQPQHF	TGTGCCAGCATGGGACAGGTCGGTCAGCCCCAGCATTTT
TRBV4-2	few	-	TRBJ1-2	CASSQDKQGANYGYTF	TGTGCCAGCAGCCAAGATAAACAGGGTGCTAACTATGGCTACACCTTC
TRBV4-3	many	TRBD2	TRBJ2-7	CASSQDPSGTYEQYF	TGCGCCAGCAGCCAAGATCCTAGCGGGACATACGAGCAGTACTTC
TRBV20-1	many	TRBD1	TRBJ2-3	CSARGDRGPDTQYF	TGCAGTGCTAGGGGGGACAGGGGACCAGATACGCAGTATTTT
TRBV27	many	TRBD2	TRBJ2-3	CASSPSPGTSKVDTQYF	TGTGCCAGCAGCCCCTCTCCCGGGACTAGCAAGGTAGATACGCAGTATTTT
TRBV3-1	many	-	TRBJ1-1	CASSQGPLGANTEAFF	TGTGCCAGCAGCCAAGGCCCCCTTGGGGCGAACACTGAAGCTTTCTTT
TRBV5-6	-	TRBD1	TRBJ2-7	CASSQLGQDSYEQYF	TGTGCCAGCAGCCAACTCGGACAGGACTCCTACGAGCAGTACTTC
TRBV20-1	many	-	TRBJ1-2	CSAPLGADGYTF	TGCAGTGCCCCACTGGGGGCTGACGGCTACACCTTC
TRBV11-2	few	-	TRBJ2-3	CASTLQVAVDTQYF	TGTGCCAGCACCCTCCAGGTGGCAGTCGATACGCAGTATTTT
TRBV7-2	many	TRBD1	TRBJ2-7	CASSLAAGGVYEQYF	TGTGCCAGCAGCTTAGCGGCAGGGGGCGTCTACGAGCAGTACTTC
TRBV18	many	-	TRBJ1-4	CASSPDGLGKLFF	TGTGCCAGCTCACCAGACGGGCTTGGAAAACTGTTTTTT
TRBV3-1	-	TRBD2	TRBJ2-3	CASSQEVAGAGDTQYF	TGTGCCAGCAGCCAAGAAGTAGCGGGAGCTGGAGATACGCAGTATTTT
TRBV19	many	TRBD1	TRBJ1-1	CASRTGSMNTEAFF	TGTGCCAGCCGGACAGGCAGCATGAACACTGAAGCTTTCTTT
TRBV19	few	TRBD1	TRBJ1-2	CASSTTLGTGVGYTF	TGTGCCAGTAGTACCACCCTGGGGACAGGGGTTGGCTACACCTTC
TRBV27	few	-	TRBJ2-7	CATPRGYEQYF	TGTGCCACACCCCGAGGATACGAGCAGTACTTC
TRBV6-2/TRBV6-3	-	TRBD2	TRBJ2-6	CASRAGGGGANVLTF	TGTGCCAGCCGAGCGGGAGGGGGTGGGGCCAACGTCCTGACTTTC
TRBV5-1	many	TRBD2	TRBJ2-3	CASSPRGTSGRTDTQYF	TGCGCCAGCAGCCCTCGGGGGACTAGCGGGAGAACAGATACGCAGTATTTT
TRBV7-9	few	-	TRBJ2-5	CASSLAPDKEETQHF	TGTGCCAGCAGCTTAGCACCTGACAAAGAAGAGACCCAGCACTTC
TRBV6-1	-	TRBD2	TRBJ2-1	CASSPLGLEYNEQFF	TGTGCCAGCAGTCCCTTAGGACTAGAATACAATGAGCAGTTCTTC
TRBV28	many	TRBD1	TRBJ2-6	CASSLAGTGLGGANVLTF	TGTGCCAGCAGTTTGGCGGGGACAGGACTTGGTGGGGCCAACGTCCTGACTTTC
TRBV12-3/TRBV12-4	many	-	TRBJ1-6	CASSRRGGNSPLHF	TGTGCCAGCAGCCGTCGGGGGGGTAATTCACCCCTCCACTTT
TRBV7-9	-	-	TRBJ2-5	CASNLLPEETQYF	TGTGCCAGCAACCTCCTCCCGGAGGAGACCCAGTACTTC
TRBV6-1	few	-	TRBJ1-1	CASTTMGGVANTEAFF	TGTGCCAGCACCACCATGGGGGGGGTGGCGAACACTGAAGCTTTCTTT
TRBV18	-	-	TRBJ2-5	CASSPPVVGVKETQYF	TGTGCCAGCTCACCACCTGTGGTAGGGGTGAAAGAGACCCAGTACTTC
TRBV24-1	many	TRBD1	TRBJ1-2	CATSEKDREVYTF	TGTGCCACCAGTGAGAAAGACAGGGAAGTCTACACCTTC
TRBV20-1	-	-	TRBJ2-7	CSAQQTYEQYF	TGCAGTGCTCAACAAACCTACGAGCAGTACTTC
TRBV20-1	many	-	TRBJ2-7	CSAAPGKSSYEQYF	TGCAGTGCAGCGCCGGGAAAATCCTCCTACGAGCAGTACTTC
TRBV5-1	many	-	TRBJ2-2	CASSLVLNAGELFF	TGCGCCAGCAGCTTGGTCTTGAACGCCGGGGAGCTGTTTTTT
TRBV9	few	TRBD1	TRBJ1-3	CASSPWTGLSSGNTIYF	TGTGCCAGCAGCCCCTGGACAGGACTGAGCTCTGGAAACACCATATATTTT